The rows below give T cell receptor beta chains drawn from one sample of a study of human T cells and chemical hapten exposure. TCRdb passed the RACE reads through MiXCR, listing each CDR3 protein once. The table includes some 36,000 distinct CDR3 sequences, over 9% detected once. The specimen was whole blood, collected in connection with sensitization to the hapten diphenylcyclopropenone (DPC). The receptors come from a man aged 50 to 59 with alopecia areata. Some clones in this sample may be carry-over from other donors' samples. Both conserved end residues are part of each CDR3. D genes are given only for firm matches. Clone size is not always given. Where it is, it says once, few, many or a class for expanded clones.

V gene	J gene	D gene	clone size	CDR3 protein	CDR3 DNA
TRBV10-2	TRBJ2-7	-	many	CASSEGYEQYF	TGCGCCAGCAGTGAGGGCTACGAGCAGTACTTC
TRBV28	TRBJ2-3	TRBD2	many	CASSLDVSGAGGRTDTQYF	TGTGCCAGCAGTTTAGACGTTAGCGGAGCGGGAGGTCGCACAGATACGCAGTATTTT
TRBV30	TRBJ1-5	-	many	CAWSLQDNQPQHF	TGTGCCTGGAGTCTACAGGATAATCAGCCCCAGCATTTT
TRBV20-1	TRBJ2-7	TRBD2	few	CSARTSEFNRQYF	TGCAGTGCAAGGACTAGCGAGTTTAATAGGCAGTACTTC
TRBV5-1	TRBJ1-3	TRBD1	few	CASSLGTGGVGNTIYF	TGCGCCAGCAGCTTGGGAACAGGGGGCGTTGGAAACACCATATATTTT
TRBV11-2	TRBJ2-1	-	-	CASSLPGRLSRNEQFF	TGTGCCAGCAGCTTACCGGGACGGTTGTCGCGCAATGAGCAGTTCTTC
TRBV11-2	TRBJ2-5	TRBD2	many	CASSLGTAGEETQYF	TGTGCCAGCAGCTTAGGAACAGCGGGAGAAGAGACCCAGTACTTC
TRBV21-1	TRBJ2-4	-	few	CASSPQLGAKNIQYF	TGTGCCAGCAGCCCCCAACTGGGGGCCAAAAACATTCAGTACTTC
TRBV6-4	TRBJ2-3	-	many	CASSPSGGAGDTQYF	TGTGCCAGCAGCCCCTCGGGGGGCGCAGGAGATACGCAGTATTTT
TRBV7-3	TRBJ2-7	-	many	CASSFSRGPYEQYF	TGTGCCAGCAGCTTCTCTAGGGGACCCTACGAGCAGTACTTC
TRBV10-2	TRBJ1-5	-	many	CASNVGGDQPQHF	TGCGCCAGCAATGTAGGGGGGGATCAGCCCCAGCATTTT
TRBV7-2	TRBJ1-2	-	-	CASTPLGGHYGYTF	TGTGCCAGCACCCCCTTGGGAGGTCACTATGGCTACACCTTC
TRBV27	TRBJ1-2	-	-	CASSLQGGYGYTF	TGTGCCAGCAGTCTCCAGGGCGGCTATGGCTACACCTTC
TRBV5-1	TRBJ2-3	TRBD2	many	CASSLALAGGPDTQYF	TGCGCCAGCAGCTTGGCCTTAGCGGGAGGGCCGGATACGCAGTATTTT
TRBV24-1	TRBJ2-1	-	-	CATSDPHGGRTQFF	TGTGCCACCAGTGATCCCCACGGCGGGCGGACGCAGTTCTTC
TRBV11-3	TRBJ2-3	TRBD2	many	CASSLGAGGPGGTDTQYF	TGTGCCAGCAGCTTAGGCGCGGGAGGGCCGGGGGGCACAGATACGCAGTATTTT
TRBV27	TRBJ1-1	-	many	CASSFTTAGRAEAFF	TGTGCCAGCAGTTTTACCACCGCGGGCAGAGCTGAAGCTTTCTTT
TRBV6-6	TRBJ1-3	-	few	CASSSSGANSGNTIYF	TGTGCCAGCAGTTCCTCAGGGGCGAACTCTGGAAACACCATATATTTT
TRBV3-1	TRBJ1-1	-	many	CASSHELGENTEAFF	TGTGCCAGCAGCCATGAATTGGGGGAGAACACTGAAGCTTTCTTT
TRBV3-1	TRBJ2-1	TRBD2	many	CASSPALAGGYNEQFF	TGTGCCAGCAGCCCAGCTCTAGCGGGAGGATACAATGAGCAGTTCTTC
TRBV20-1	TRBJ2-1	TRBD1	few	CSAPGQGAELFEQFF	TGCAGTGCTCCAGGGCAGGGGGCAGAATTATTTGAGCAGTTCTTC
TRBV11-2	TRBJ2-5	-	many	CASSLSTPREVETQYF	TGTGCCAGCAGCTTATCGACTCCCCGGGAAGTGGAGACCCAGTACTTC
TRBV5-1	TRBJ2-1	-	few	CASSLDGGRSYNEQFF	TGCGCCAGCAGCTTGGATGGGGGAAGGTCCTACAATGAGCAGTTCTTC
TRBV5-1	TRBJ2-5	TRBD1	few	CASSWGQDPETQYF	TGCGCCAGCAGCTGGGGACAGGACCCGGAGACCCAGTACTTC
TRBV15	TRBJ2-1	TRBD2	few	CASGLAGSNEQFF	TGTGCCTCGGGACTAGCGGGTTCTAACGAGCAGTTCTTC
TRBV30	TRBJ2-3	-	many	CAWSVARASDTQYF	TGTGCCTGGAGTGTAGCCAGGGCAAGTGATACGCAGTATTTT
TRBV7-7	TRBJ2-1	TRBD1	many	CASSPGQGSNEQFF	TGTGCCAGCAGCCCCGGACAGGGGAGTAATGAGCAGTTCTTC
TRBV5-1	TRBJ2-3	-	many	CASNQDSSSTDTQYF	TGCGCCAGCAACCAGGACAGCTCTAGCACAGATACGCAGTATTTT
TRBV10-3	TRBJ1-1	-	many	CAISEGPGNTEAFF	TGTGCCATCAGTGAGGGGCCAGGGAACACTGAAGCTTTCTTT
TRBV20-1	TRBJ2-7	-	many	CSAKGGGPSYEQYF	TGCAGTGCTAAGGGGGGCGGTCCATCCTACGAGCAGTACTTC
TRBV7-2	TRBJ2-1	-	-	CASSPDTGFYNEQFF	TGTGCCAGCAGCCCAGATACTGGTTTCTACAATGAGCAGTTCTTC